This T cell receptor (beta chain) was recovered during a study of T-cell reconstitution after alpha-beta-depleted transplantation in children. Broader study findings: Reportedly, only several hundred clones from non-depleted graft cells drove alpha-beta T-cell counts at about two months.

The CDR3 has 15 amino acids. V lost 3 bases, J lost 2 bases, and 4 bases stayed unmatched. TCRbeta library preparation incorporated unique molecular identifiers. Each CDR3 protein is one row after TCRdb ran MiXCR on the PCR reads. The table includes 550,000 to 600,000 distinct CDR3 sequences, 20% to 25% detected once. This clonotype was observed many times. Its antigen is unidentified. This TCR was sampled from a boy less than two years old who had a stem cell transplant for acute myeloid leukemia, so the T cells may come from the graft donor. The material was PBMCs, mostly from graft donor cells, obtained 360 days after TCRalphabeta/CD19-depleted stem cell transplant. This chain links TRBV12-3 or TRBV12-4 with TRBJ2-3; 8 bases map to TRBD1. The CDR3 sequence is CASSFGQGVTDTQYF. CDR3 coding DNA: TGTGCCAGCAGTTTCGGACAGGGCGTCACAGATACGCAGTATTTT.